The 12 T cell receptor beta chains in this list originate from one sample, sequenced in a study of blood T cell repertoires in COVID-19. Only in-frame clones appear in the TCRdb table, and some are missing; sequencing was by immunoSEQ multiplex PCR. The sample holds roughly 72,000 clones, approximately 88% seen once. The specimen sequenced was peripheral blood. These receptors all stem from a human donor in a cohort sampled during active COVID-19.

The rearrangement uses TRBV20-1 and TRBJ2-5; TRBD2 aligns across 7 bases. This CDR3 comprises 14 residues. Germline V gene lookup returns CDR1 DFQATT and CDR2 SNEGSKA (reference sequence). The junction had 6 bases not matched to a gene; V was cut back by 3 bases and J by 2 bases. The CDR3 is CSASKAGRQETQYF. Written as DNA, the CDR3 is TGCAGTGCTAGTAAAGCGGGGCGACAAGAGACCCAGTACTTC.

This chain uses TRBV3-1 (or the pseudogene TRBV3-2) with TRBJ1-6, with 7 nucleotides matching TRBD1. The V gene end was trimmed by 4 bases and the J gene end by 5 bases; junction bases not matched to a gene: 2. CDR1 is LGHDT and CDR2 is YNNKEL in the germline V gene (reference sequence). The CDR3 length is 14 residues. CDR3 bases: TGTGCCAGCAGCCGACAGGGAAATAATTCACCCCTCCACTTT. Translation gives CASSRQGNNSPLHF.

The CDR3 nucleotides read TGCAGCGTTGGGGGGGCGGGAGTATACGAGCAGTACTTC. It is translated as CSVGGAGVYEQYF. J is TRBJ2-7 and V is TRBV29-1; D might be TRBD2 (7 bases). The CDR3 runs to 13 residues. The germline V gene encodes CDR1 SQVTM and CDR2 ANQGSEA. Trimming cost V 4 bases and J 4 bases, with 14 bases left between them.

The CDR3 is CASHRAQETQYF. The CDR3 nucleotides are TGTGCCAGCCACAGAGCCCAAGAGACCCAGTACTTC. The chain links TRBV18 to TRBJ2-5; D unresolved. V was trimmed by 8 bases and J by 1 base, leaving 8 bases between them. CDR3 size: 12 residues. CDR1 KGHSH and CDR2 LQKENI come from the germline V gene.

CDR3: CASSPASTVISYEQYF. The DNA for the CDR3 is TGCGCCAGCAGCCCAGCTTCGACAGTAATCTCCTACGAGCAGTACTTC. This chain connects TRBV5-1 to TRBJ2-7; possibly TRBD1 for D (5 bases). This CDR3 comprises 16 residues. Germline assignment: CDR1 SGHRS and CDR2 YFSETQ. Trimming took off 4 bases at V and 0 bases at J, with 17 bases between the two ends.

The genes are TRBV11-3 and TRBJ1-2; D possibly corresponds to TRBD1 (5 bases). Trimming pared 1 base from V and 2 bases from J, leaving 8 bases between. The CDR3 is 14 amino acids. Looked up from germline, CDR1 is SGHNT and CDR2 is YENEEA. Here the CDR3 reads CASSLVAGNYGYTF. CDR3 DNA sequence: TGTGCCAGCAGCTTAGTAGCAGGGAACTATGGCTACACCTTC. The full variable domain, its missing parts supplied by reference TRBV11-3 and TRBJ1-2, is EAGVVQSPRYKIIEKKQPVAFWCNPISGHNTLYWYLQNLGQGPELLIRYENEEAVDDSQLPKDRFSAERLKGVDSTLKIQPAELGDSAVYLCASSLVAGNYGYTFGSGTRLTVV.

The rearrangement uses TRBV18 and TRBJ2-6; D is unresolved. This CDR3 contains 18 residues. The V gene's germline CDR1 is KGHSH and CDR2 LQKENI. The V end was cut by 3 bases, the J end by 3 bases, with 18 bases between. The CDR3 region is CASSPRTVTRSGANVLTF. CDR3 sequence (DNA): TGTGCCAGCTCACCGCGCACTGTCACGAGAAGTGGGGCCAACGTCCTGACTTTC.

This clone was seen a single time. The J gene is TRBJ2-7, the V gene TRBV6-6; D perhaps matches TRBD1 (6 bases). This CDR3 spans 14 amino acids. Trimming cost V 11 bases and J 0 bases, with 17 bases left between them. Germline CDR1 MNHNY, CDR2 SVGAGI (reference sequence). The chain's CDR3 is CAGRGGTSSYEQYF. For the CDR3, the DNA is TGTGCCGGGAGAGGGGGTACAAGCTCCTACGAGCAGTACTTC.

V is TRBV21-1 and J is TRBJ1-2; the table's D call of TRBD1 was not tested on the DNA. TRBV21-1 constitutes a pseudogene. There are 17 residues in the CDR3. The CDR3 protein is CASSARDRGHRDYGYTF. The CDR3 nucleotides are TGTGCCAGCAGCGCCCGGGACAGGGGGCATCGGGACTATGGCTACACCTTC.

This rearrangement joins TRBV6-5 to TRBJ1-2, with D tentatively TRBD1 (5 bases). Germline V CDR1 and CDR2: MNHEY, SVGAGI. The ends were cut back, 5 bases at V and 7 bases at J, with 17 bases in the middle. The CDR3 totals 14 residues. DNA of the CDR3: TGTGCCAGCAGTCCCCGGGGGGAAGGGTTTGGCTACACCTTC. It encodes CASSPRGEGFGYTF.

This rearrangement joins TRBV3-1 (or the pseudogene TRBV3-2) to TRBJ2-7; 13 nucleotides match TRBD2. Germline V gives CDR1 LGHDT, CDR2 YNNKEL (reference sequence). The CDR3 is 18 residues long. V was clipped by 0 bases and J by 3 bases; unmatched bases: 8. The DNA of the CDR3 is TGTGCCAGCAGCCAAGATTTACTAGCGGGGGGGCGTGGCTACGAGCAGTACTTC. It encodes CASSQDLLAGGRGYEQYF.

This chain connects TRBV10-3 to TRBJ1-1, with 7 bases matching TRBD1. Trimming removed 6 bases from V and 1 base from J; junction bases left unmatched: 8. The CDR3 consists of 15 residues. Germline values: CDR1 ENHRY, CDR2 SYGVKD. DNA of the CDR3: TGTGCCATCAGGGAGCGGGGACAGCAGAACACTGAAGCTTTCTTT. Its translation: CAIRERGQQNTEAFF.